A selection of T cell receptor beta chains follows, all from one sample in a study of blood T cell repertoires in COVID-19. The repertoire was sequenced with immunoSEQ multiplex PCR; TCRdb's copy has only in-frame clones and lacks some. This sample carries around 99,000 clones, 79% of them seen once, and the ten largest clones take 15% to 20%. Sequenced: peripheral blood. The receptors here all came from a woman at least 80 years old with active or convalescent COVID-19. The conserved cysteine and the conserved F or W are not part of the CDR3 here. D genes are given only for firm matches.

cdr3_length j_call d_call v_call cdr3_aa
13 TRBJ1-1 NA TRBV18 ASSPGGGLNTEAF
13 TRBJ1-1 NA TRBV25-1 ASSEYRQENTEAF
13 TRBJ2-7 TRBD2 TRBV7-9 ASSLAGDVTYEQY
11 TRBJ2-5 TRBD1 TRBV12-3/TRBV12-4 ASSRGTEETQY
14 TRBJ2-1 TRBD2 TRBV7-9 ASSLWGSGSRYEQF
11 TRBJ1-4 NA TRBV12-3/TRBV12-4 ASSPPGVEKLF
12 TRBJ2-1 NA TRBV7-3 ASSLGQGYNEQF
12 TRBJ2-3 NA TRBV2 ASKGTSASVGQY
13 TRBJ2-3 NA TRBV11-3 ASSLTGAGTDTQY
11 TRBJ2-1 NA TRBV7-9 ASSLLPTTEQF
13 TRBJ2-1 TRBD2 TRBV6-2/TRBV6-3 ASSLGAGPWNEQF
12 TRBJ2-7 NA TRBV9 ASSVGEWGYEQY
13 TRBJ2-7 NA TRBV27 ASSSTLGGVGEQY
13 TRBJ2-2 NA TRBV19 ASSITGLNTGELF
13 TRBJ2-3 TRBD2 TRBV28 ASSLTSGGADTQY
16 TRBJ1-5 NA TRBV4-1 ASSLLPTVTGGNQPQH
13 TRBJ1-3 NA TRBV9 ASSVAQGTGNTIY
11 TRBJ1-6 NA TRBV28 ATITDFDSPLH
11 TRBJ2-5 NA TRBV2 ASSERGGETQY
13 TRBJ2-1 TRBD2 TRBV9 ASSPSGGSYNEQF
17 TRBJ2-1 TRBD1 TRBV5-6 ASSLRPGTGLSSYNEQF
14 TRBJ2-1 TRBD2 TRBV4-2 ASSQGAGGSYNEQF
10 TRBJ2-2 NA TRBV6-5 ASSYLYGELF
13 TRBJ2-3 NA TRBV18 ASSPGTPLGDTQY
13 TRBJ2-3 TRBD1 TRBV7-2 ASKGQGLYTDTQY
13 TRBJ2-3 NA TRBV18 ASSPDGITADTQY
13 TRBJ1-1 TRBD1 TRBV5-1 ASSLQGGRNTEAF
12 TRBJ1-1 TRBD1 TRBV6-5 ASSIEAGGIEAF
14 TRBJ2-2 TRBD1 TRBV6-6 ASSWDRGQGTGELF
13 TRBJ2-2 TRBD2 TRBV5-4 ASSLRTSGAGELF
16 TRBJ1-6 TRBD1 TRBV19 ASSPRHPGTGSESPLH
12 TRBJ2-5 NA TRBV5-4 ASSLAGGRETQY
11 TRBJ1-6 NA TRBV6-5 ASYTGWNSPLH
12 TRBJ1-6 NA TRBV20-1 SASTGRPNSPLH
17 TRBJ2-6 TRBD1 TRBV27 ASSFHPGTASPGANVLT
14 TRBJ1-5 NA TRBV7-9 ASSSLGQGRDQPQH
10 TRBJ1-1 NA TRBV25-1 ASSRSGTEAF
11 TRBJ1-1 NA TRBV6-5 ATQAEGNTEAF
14 TRBJ2-3 NA TRBV28 ASSLLDGATTDTQY